This T cell receptor (beta chain) was recorded in a study of blood T cells in healthy people across ages. Study conclusions and caveats: Diversity of TCR beta correlated strongly with naive T cell percentage.

This clonotype was detected ten times or more. What it binds is unknown. Together with a sample-barcoded 5' primer, a J-beta primer mix was included in a second PCR lasting roughly 6 to 12 cycles. A template-switch adaptor that had 12 random nucleotides put a tag on each cDNA molecule. TCRdb reprocessed the 5' RACE reads with MiXCR, giving one entry per CDR3 protein. The top ten clones hold around 32% of a sample with 730,000 or so distinct CDR3 sequences, about 43% of them seen once. The V gene lost 6 bases and the J gene lost 5 bases, with 16 bases spanning the gap. The CDR3 consists of 14 residues.

The TCR sequence derives from a man at least 80 years old in good health. Sequenced input: blood. This chain uses TRBV12-3 or TRBV12-4 with TRBJ1-2; a possible D gene is TRBD1 (6 bases). This chain's CDR3 is CASRSHGQSYGYTF. As DNA, the CDR3 is TGTGCCAGCAGGAGCCACGGACAGAGTTATGGCTACACCTTC.